The entry below gives a single TCR beta chain sequence along with its context. Authors' processing steps: Reference gene primer amplification gave estimated nucleated cell counts. Clones were read by immunoSEQ multiplex PCR, and TCRdb kept only the in-frame ones, dropping some. V, J and clone size are those of that table, while D and trimming were read from the DNA. The sample comprises approximately 90,000 clones, more than 75% of which are singletons, and 7% to 9% rests with the top ten. This specimen comes from a study of blood T cell repertoires in COVID-19. For the study at large: Sites across the United States, Italy and Spain contributed samples from acute and convalescent COVID-19. PBMCs, B-cell-depleted T cells, or T cells provided the cDNA or gDNA that made up the material.

This CDR3 has 13 residues. Germline V gives CDR1 LGHDT, CDR2 YNNKEL (reference sequence). Unmatched junction bases numbered 4, after V lost 6 bases and J lost 7 bases. What was sequenced was peripheral blood. The V and J genes are TRBV3-1 (or the pseudogene TRBV3-2) and TRBJ2-2; TRBD2 matches at 8 bases. The TCR originated in a human donor with acute or convalescent COVID-19. The donor label of this sample is uncertain. The CDR3 DNA reads TGTGCCAGCAGGGCGGGGGGCCACGGGGAGCTGTTTTTT. Amino acids: CASRAGGHGELFF.